This TCR beta chain is from a study of CD8 T cells in ankylosing spondylitis. Findings and caveats of the study: Researchers reportedly found disease-linked clones significantly enriched in matched ankylosing spondylitis synovial fluid.

This clonotype was picked up many times. Its matching antigen is unknown. V was cut by 6 bases and J by 7 bases, with 13 bases left in between. The CDR3 contains 13 residues. Germline CDR1 MNHNS, CDR2 SASEGT. Molecular-barcoded quantitative 5'-RACE produced these TCR beta libraries. One entry per CDR3 protein, called by TCRdb with MiXCR from the 5' RACE reads. The sample shows around 230,000 distinct CDR3 sequences, over 7% of them seen only once. This chain connects TRBV6-1 to TRBJ1-5; D may be TRBD1 (5 bases). This TCR came from a female donor with ankylosing spondylitis or in good health (not recorded which). Sequenced material: blood, either unsorted or a sorted T cell fraction (not recorded which). CDR3 loop: CASRQAMGQPQHF. CDR3 nucleotide sequence: TGTGCCAGCAGACAGGCCATGGGGCAGCCCCAGCATTTT.